This is a list of T cell receptor beta chains from one sample in a study of regulatory T cells in long-lasting Graves disease. In TCRdb, the multiplex PCR reads were re-called with MiXCR into one record per CDR3 protein. The table has 400,000 to 500,000 distinct CDR3 sequences, less than 20% seen once; the top ten hold roughly 23%. These records were also assigned to another study, of T cells in Graves' hyperthyroidism and ophthalmopathy.

The sample consisted of peripheral blood mononuclear cells (PBMCs), taken at new diagnosis, from a patient treated with antithyroid drugs. The source is a woman under 30 with Graves disease. CDR3s include the opening cysteine and the closing phenylalanine or tryptophan. The order of the fields is D gene, V gene, clone size, J gene, CDR3 DNA, CDR3 protein. A D gene is named only where the DNA matches it firmly. Only part of the rows carry a size: once, few, many, or a class if the clone is expanded.

>TRBD1|TRBV27|many|TRBJ1-2
TGTGCCAGCGGGAGCACAGGGGACTATGGCTACACCTTC
CASGSTGDYGYTF
>-|TRBV15|-|TRBJ2-6
TGTGCCACCAGCAGAGATCTGAGGTCTGGGGCCAACGTCCTGACTTTC
CATSRDLRSGANVLTF
>-|TRBV27|-|TRBJ2-1
TGTGCCAGCAGTTTCAGGTTCTACAATGAGCAGTTCTTC
CASSFRFYNEQFF
>TRBD2|TRBV27|once|TRBJ2-3
TGTGCCAGCAGTTTAGTGGGAGCGGGAGGCACAGATACGCAGTATTTT
CASSLVGAGGTDTQYF
>TRBD2|TRBV20-1|-|TRBJ2-1
TGCAGTGCTAGAGCCGACCGGGCGGGAGGGGGTGAGCAGTTCTTC
CSARADRAGGGEQFF
>TRBD2|TRBV7-2|many|TRBJ2-1
TGTGCCAGCAGCTTAGCGCTAGCGGGAGTGGTAAATGAGCAGTTCTTC
CASSLALAGVVNEQFF
>TRBD2|TRBV27|-|TRBJ2-1
TGTGCCAGCTCGGGACTAGCGGGAGTTGGCAATGAGCAGTTCTTC
CASSGLAGVGNEQFF
>TRBD1|TRBV6-1|few|TRBJ1-5
TGTGCCAGCAGTGAACCCGGGACAGGGGAACAGCCCCAGCATTTT
CASSEPGTGEQPQHF
>TRBD2|TRBV7-6|many|TRBJ2-3
TGTGCCAGCAGCTTAGCGCTTGGGACTAGCACCCAGGCGCAGTATTTT
CASSLALGTSTQAQYF
>TRBD1|TRBV7-2|-|TRBJ2-3
TGTGCCAGCAGCCTTCCCCCACAGGGGTTGGGCACAGATACGCAGTATTTT
CASSLPPQGLGTDTQYF
>-|TRBV28|many|TRBJ2-5
TGTGCCAGCAGTTTAGACGGATTATTGGGGACCCAGTACTTC
CASSLDGLLGTQYF
>TRBD2|TRBV5-5|-|TRBJ2-7
TGTGCCAGCAGCTACCGACTAGCGGGAGGCTACGAGCAGTACTTC
CASSYRLAGGYEQYF
>-|TRBV29-1|many|TRBJ2-7
TGCAGCGTTGAAGTGGTGGGGACATACTCCTACGAGCAGTACTTC
CSVEVVGTYSYEQYF
>-|TRBV12-3/TRBV12-4|many|TRBJ2-4
TGTGCCAGCAGTTTAACAGGCCCAGCCAAAAACATTCAGTACTTC
CASSLTGPAKNIQYF
>TRBD1|TRBV12-3/TRBV12-4|many|TRBJ2-7
TGTGCCAGCAGTCCCAGGGGGCTTCGTTTAATCTACGAGCAGTACTTC
CASSPRGLRLIYEQYF
>-|TRBV7-6|few|TRBJ2-1
TGTGCCAGCAGCTTAGTTGTAGCGCACCGCTCCTACAATGAGCAGTTCTTC
CASSLVVAHRSYNEQFF
>TRBD2|TRBV7-9|few|TRBJ2-5
TGTGCCAGCAGCTTAGGGACTAGCGGGTACCAAGAGACCCAGTACTTC
CASSLGTSGYQETQYF